The T cell receptor beta chain described here comes from a study of blood T cells in healthy people across ages. Study-wide findings and caveats: The recorded TCR beta diversity per million T cells decreased in a roughly linear manner with age.

The CDR3 has 17 amino acids. J gave up 8 bases and V 0 bases, and 10 bases lay outside the gene matches. Germline CDR1 reads SGHDN; CDR2 reads FVKESK. For the second PCR, which ran for roughly 6 to 12 cycles, a sample-barcoded 5' primer and a J-beta primer mix were used. Tagging of each cDNA molecule was performed by a template-switch adaptor with 12 random nucleotides. Every sample returned 2.5 million or more CDR3-containing paired-end reads. TCRdb re-called the 5' RACE reads through MiXCR, storing one row per CDR3 protein. The repertoire holds 920,000 or so distinct CDR3 sequences, more than 40% seen once, with 18% in the top ten. The study recruited healthy Caucasian donors from Russia who were aged roughly 6 to 95. This clonotype appeared a few times. Its antigen is not known.

Sequencing was done on a sample of blood. This chain joins TRBV14 and TRBJ2-3; TRBD2 matches 11 bases. This TCR was recovered from a woman between 55 and 75 years old in good health. CDR3 in DNA: TGTGCCAGCAGCCAAGATCTTGGGACTAGCGGCCTTGCTACGCAGTATTTT. Translated: CASSQDLGTSGLATQYF.